A selection of T cell receptor beta chains follows, all from one sample in a study of control samples from healthy donors and cancer patients. The method was immunoSEQ multiplex PCR; TCRdb's version includes in-frame clones alone and lacks a portion of them. The sample shows 120,000 to 150,000 clones, more than 80% of them seen only once. The material sequenced was blood. The receptors come from a man between 18 and 29 years old in good health. Each CDR3 is given with its conserved first and last residue. Each record gives: V gene, clone size, J gene, D gene, CDR3 protein, CDR3 DNA. A D gene is named only where the DNA matches it firmly. A row's size may be missing; if present it is once, few, many or a size class.

v_gene: TRBV18
abundance: NA
j_gene: TRBJ1-5
d_gene: NA
CDR3aa: CASSPGRSNQPQHF
CDR3nt: TGTGCCAGCTCACCGGGACGTAGCAATCAGCCCCAGCATTTT

v_gene: TRBV3-1/TRBV3-2
abundance: NA
j_gene: TRBJ1-6
d_gene: NA
CDR3aa: CASSQDLAGRSPLHF
CDR3nt: TGTGCCAGCAGCCAAGATCTTGCAGGGAGGTCACCCCTCCACTTT

v_gene: TRBV3-1/TRBV3-2
abundance: NA
j_gene: TRBJ2-7
d_gene: NA
CDR3aa: CASSQDGSPVEYEQYF
CDR3nt: TGTGCCAGCAGCCAAGACGGATCCCCAGTGGAGTACGAGCAGTACTTC

v_gene: TRBV7-3
abundance: NA
j_gene: TRBJ2-3
d_gene: NA
CDR3aa: CASSLDTDTQYF
CDR3nt: TGTGCCAGCAGCCTCGACACAGATACGCAGTATTTT

v_gene: TRBV27
abundance: once
j_gene: TRBJ2-7
d_gene: NA
CDR3aa: CASSRSGGGEQYF
CDR3nt: TGTGCCAGCAGCCGTTCAGGTGGAGGCGAGCAGTACTTC

v_gene: TRBV29-1
abundance: NA
j_gene: TRBJ1-1
d_gene: TRBD1
CDR3aa: CSVFLTGDIEAFF
CDR3nt: TGCAGCGTATTCCTTACAGGGGACATTGAAGCTTTCTTT

v_gene: TRBV9
abundance: NA
j_gene: TRBJ1-2
d_gene: TRBD1
CDR3aa: CASSARDSARVDYGYTF
CDR3nt: TGTGCCAGCAGCGCCCGGGACAGTGCAAGAGTAGACTATGGCTACACCTTC

v_gene: TRBV18
abundance: NA
j_gene: TRBJ2-3
d_gene: TRBD2
CDR3aa: CASSPRGTSGGTGRSDTQYF
CDR3nt: TGTGCCAGCTCACCACGAGGGACTAGCGGGGGTACGGGAAGGTCAGATACGCAGTATTTT

v_gene: TRBV6-4
abundance: NA
j_gene: TRBJ2-1
d_gene: TRBD1
CDR3aa: CASSEGQGPNEQFF
CDR3nt: TGTGCCAGCAGTGAGGGACAGGGTCCCAATGAGCAGTTCTTC

v_gene: TRBV9
abundance: NA
j_gene: TRBJ1-5
d_gene: TRBD1
CDR3aa: CASSATGTGGQPQHF
CDR3nt: TGTGCCAGCAGCGCTACCGGGACAGGGGGCCAGCCCCAGCATTTT

v_gene: TRBV3-1/TRBV3-2
abundance: NA
j_gene: TRBJ1-4
d_gene: NA
CDR3aa: CASMPSGGARTGKLFF
CDR3nt: TGTGCCAGCATGCCTTCCGGGGGGGCTAGAACCGGAAAACTGTTTTTT

v_gene: TRBV5-4
abundance: once
j_gene: TRBJ2-3
d_gene: NA
CDR3aa: CASSGGTKPPDTQYF
CDR3nt: TGTGCCAGCAGCGGCGGGACGAAACCACCAGATACGCAGTATTTT

v_gene: TRBV4-1
abundance: NA
j_gene: TRBJ1-5
d_gene: NA
CDR3aa: CASSQVGGDQPQHF
CDR3nt: TGCGCCAGCAGCCAAGTTGGGGGGGATCAGCCCCAGCATTTT

v_gene: TRBV6-5
abundance: NA
j_gene: TRBJ1-4
d_gene: NA
CDR3aa: CASRGVATNEKLFF
CDR3nt: TGTGCCAGCAGGGGAGTTGCAACTAATGAAAAACTGTTTTTT

v_gene: TRBV19
abundance: NA
j_gene: TRBJ2-5
d_gene: NA
CDR3aa: CASSIGMMETQYF
CDR3nt: TGTGCCAGTAGTATTGGGATGATGGAGACCCAGTACTTC

v_gene: TRBV5-6
abundance: NA
j_gene: TRBJ2-5
d_gene: NA
CDR3aa: CASSFTGSRETQYF
CDR3nt: TGTGCCAGCAGCTTTACCGGCAGTCGGGAGACCCAGTACTTC

v_gene: TRBV5-6
abundance: NA
j_gene: TRBJ1-2
d_gene: NA
CDR3aa: CASSLYATSNYGYTF
CDR3nt: TGTGCCAGCAGCTTGTACGCCACTAGTAACTATGGCTACACCTTC

v_gene: TRBV29-1
abundance: NA
j_gene: TRBJ1-6
d_gene: TRBD1
CDR3aa: CSGRQGPNSPLHF
CDR3nt: TGCAGCGGACGACAGGGGCCAAATTCACCCCTCCACTTT

v_gene: TRBV6-5
abundance: NA
j_gene: TRBJ1-4
d_gene: NA
CDR3aa: CASSYDSPNEKLFF
CDR3nt: TGTGCCAGCAGTTATGACAGTCCTAATGAAAAACTGTTTTTT

v_gene: TRBV27
abundance: once
j_gene: TRBJ2-7
d_gene: NA
CDR3aa: CASSRSGTFSYEQYF
CDR3nt: TGTGCCAGCAGTAGATCCGGGACATTCTCCTACGAGCAGTACTTC

v_gene: TRBV28
abundance: NA
j_gene: TRBJ1-3
d_gene: NA
CDR3aa: CASSSGLLGNTIYF
CDR3nt: TGTGCCAGCAGCTCAGGCTTGCTTGGAAACACCATATATTTT

v_gene: TRBV4-1
abundance: NA
j_gene: TRBJ1-1
d_gene: NA
CDR3aa: CASSSTSDTEAFF
CDR3nt: TGCGCCAGCAGCTCAACATCGGACACTGAAGCTTTCTTT

v_gene: TRBV28
abundance: NA
j_gene: TRBJ1-6
d_gene: NA
CDR3aa: CASTDTNSPLHF
CDR3nt: TGTGCCAGCACTGACACGAATTCACCCCTCCACTTT

v_gene: TRBV19
abundance: NA
j_gene: TRBJ1-1
d_gene: TRBD1
CDR3aa: CASSLDRDTEAFF
CDR3nt: TGTGCCAGTAGTCTCGACAGGGACACTGAAGCTTTCTTT

v_gene: TRBV7-9
abundance: NA
j_gene: TRBJ2-1
d_gene: TRBD1
CDR3aa: CASSPGQGDYNEQFF
CDR3nt: TGTGCCAGCAGCCCGGGACAGGGGGACTACAATGAGCAGTTCTTC

v_gene: TRBV6-1
abundance: NA
j_gene: TRBJ2-2
d_gene: TRBD2
CDR3aa: CASSELAGDTGELFF
CDR3nt: TGTGCCAGCAGTGAACTAGCGGGGGACACCGGGGAGCTGTTTTTT

v_gene: TRBV5-1
abundance: NA
j_gene: TRBJ1-1
d_gene: NA
CDR3aa: CASSPGTPPTEAFF
CDR3nt: TGCGCCAGCAGCCCAGGGACACCTCCCACTGAAGCTTTCTTT

v_gene: TRBV30
abundance: NA
j_gene: TRBJ1-4
d_gene: NA
CDR3aa: CAWRDRRGEKLFF
CDR3nt: TGTGCCTGGAGAGACAGAAGGGGTGAAAAACTGTTTTTT

v_gene: TRBV7-2
abundance: NA
j_gene: TRBJ2-5
d_gene: TRBD2
CDR3aa: CASSFQSAGEETQYF
CDR3nt: TGTGCCAGCAGCTTCCAGTCGGCGGGGGAAGAGACCCAGTACTTC

v_gene: TRBV10-3
abundance: NA
j_gene: TRBJ2-7
d_gene: NA
CDR3aa: CAGGLASSYEQYF
CDR3nt: TGTGCCGGAGGCCTGGCGAGCTCCTACGAGCAGTACTTC

v_gene: TRBV5-1
abundance: NA
j_gene: TRBJ2-2
d_gene: NA
CDR3aa: CASSLLAANTGELFF
CDR3nt: TGCGCCAGCAGCTTGTTAGCGGCAAACACCGGGGAGCTGTTTTTT

v_gene: TRBV11-2
abundance: NA
j_gene: TRBJ1-1
d_gene: NA
CDR3aa: CASRMNTEAFF
CDR3nt: TGTGCCAGCCGCATGAACACTGAAGCTTTCTTT

v_gene: TRBV3-1/TRBV3-2
abundance: NA
j_gene: TRBJ2-2
d_gene: TRBD2
CDR3aa: CASSQLSGGHTGELFF
CDR3nt: TGTGCCAGCAGCCAACTCAGCGGGGGGCACACCGGGGAGCTGTTTTTT

v_gene: TRBV14
abundance: NA
j_gene: TRBJ1-2
d_gene: TRBD1
CDR3aa: CASSLDRGARGDGYTF
CDR3nt: TGTGCCAGCAGCCTGGACAGGGGAGCCAGAGGAGATGGCTACACCTTC

v_gene: TRBV3-1/TRBV3-2
abundance: NA
j_gene: TRBJ1-5
d_gene: NA
CDR3aa: CASSQVPSNQPQHF
CDR3nt: TGTGCCAGCAGCCAAGTTCCGAGCAATCAGCCCCAGCATTTT

v_gene: TRBV6-1
abundance: NA
j_gene: TRBJ1-2
d_gene: NA
CDR3aa: CASSEAGWAYGYTF
CDR3nt: TGTGCCAGCAGTGAAGCGGGGTGGGCCTATGGCTACACCTTC

v_gene: TRBV10-2
abundance: NA
j_gene: TRBJ1-2
d_gene: TRBD1
CDR3aa: CASSDSPYRGQNYGYTF
CDR3nt: TGCGCCAGCAGTGACAGTCCCTACAGGGGGCAAAACTATGGCTACACCTTC

v_gene: TRBV4-1
abundance: NA
j_gene: TRBJ2-3
d_gene: TRBD1
CDR3aa: CASSQVGGQLSTDTQYF
CDR3nt: TGCGCCAGCAGCCAAGTAGGGGGACAGCTTAGCACAGATACGCAGTATTTT

v_gene: TRBV19
abundance: NA
j_gene: TRBJ1-5
d_gene: NA
CDR3aa: CASSLPAAANLVYSNQPQHF
CDR3nt: TGTGCCAGTAGTCTCCCCGCGGCGGCCAACCTCGTATATAGCAATCAGCCCCAGCATTTT

v_gene: TRBV27
abundance: NA
j_gene: TRBJ2-1
d_gene: NA
CDR3aa: CASSLWSLTNEQFF
CDR3nt: TGTGCCAGCAGTCTGTGGTCTCTTACTAATGAGCAGTTCTTC

v_gene: TRBV28
abundance: NA
j_gene: TRBJ2-7
d_gene: TRBD1
CDR3aa: CASSSEFRDRSYEQYF
CDR3nt: TGTGCCAGCAGTTCAGAATTCCGGGACAGGTCCTACGAGCAGTACTTC

v_gene: TRBV18
abundance: NA
j_gene: TRBJ1-3
d_gene: TRBD1
CDR3aa: CASSPVPGGGNTIYF
CDR3nt: TGTGCCAGCTCACCGGTTCCAGGGGGTGGAAACACCATATATTTT

v_gene: TRBV12-3/TRBV12-4
abundance: NA
j_gene: TRBJ1-2
d_gene: NA
CDR3aa: CASSLGRVYGYTF
CDR3nt: TGTGCCAGCAGCCTGGGCAGGGTGTATGGCTACACCTTC

v_gene: TRBV5-1
abundance: NA
j_gene: TRBJ2-7
d_gene: TRBD1
CDR3aa: CATPLRDRRYYEQYF
CDR3nt: TGCGCCACCCCTCTCCGGGACAGGCGTTACTACGAGCAGTACTTC

v_gene: TRBV27
abundance: NA
j_gene: TRBJ1-1
d_gene: TRBD1
CDR3aa: CASSFPGGFEAFF
CDR3nt: TGTGCCAGCAGTTTCCCAGGGGGTTTTGAAGCTTTCTTT

v_gene: TRBV7-3
abundance: NA
j_gene: TRBJ2-3
d_gene: TRBD2
CDR3aa: CASSLRGTPGADTQYF
CDR3nt: TGTGCCAGCAGCTTGCGGGGGACCCCTGGGGCAGATACGCAGTATTTT

v_gene: TRBV15
abundance: NA
j_gene: TRBJ2-7
d_gene: TRBD1
CDR3aa: CATSRDRGVYEQYF
CDR3nt: TGTGCCACCAGCAGGGACAGGGGGGTCTACGAGCAGTACTTC

v_gene: TRBV10-3
abundance: NA
j_gene: TRBJ1-5
d_gene: TRBD1
CDR3aa: CAISDWDSYQPQHF
CDR3nt: TGTGCCATCAGTGATTGGGACAGCTATCAGCCCCAGCATTTT

v_gene: TRBV14
abundance: once
j_gene: TRBJ1-6
d_gene: NA
CDR3aa: CASSQQGNNSPLHF
CDR3nt: TGTGCCAGCAGCCAACAGGGAAATAATTCACCCCTCCACTTT

v_gene: TRBV19
abundance: NA
j_gene: TRBJ1-5
d_gene: TRBD1
CDR3aa: CASSMRQGKSNQPQHF
CDR3nt: TGTGCCAGTAGTATGCGACAGGGAAAAAGCAATCAGCCCCAGCATTTT

v_gene: TRBV11-2
abundance: NA
j_gene: TRBJ1-4
d_gene: NA
CDR3aa: CASSLGSNEKLFF
CDR3nt: TGTGCCAGCAGCTTAGGAAGCAATGAAAAACTGTTTTTT

v_gene: TRBV4-1
abundance: NA
j_gene: TRBJ2-1
d_gene: TRBD1
CDR3aa: CASSRAGTGSWNEQFF
CDR3nt: TGCGCCAGCAGCCGCGCCGGGACAGGGAGCTGGAATGAGCAGTTCTTC